The 7 T cell receptor beta chains given below trace back to one sample, sequenced in a study of shared clonotypes between healthy human individuals. Sequenced by immunoSEQ multiplex PCR; TCRdb stores in-frame clones only, minus some. The sample contains some 470,000 clones, roughly four fifths of which appear only once. Material for sequencing was PBMCs. Source of these receptors: a woman in her 40s in good health. Some clones in this sample may be carry-over from other donors' samples.

This chain uses TRBV18 with TRBJ1-6; D is possibly TRBD1 (6 bases). This CDR3 spans 16 amino acids. Germline lookup yields CDR1 KGHSH and CDR2 LQKENI. The germline V and J ends were trimmed by 4 bases and 10 bases, with 20 bases remaining between them. CDR3: CASSLGGGRGGSPLHF. DNA for the CDR3: TGTGCCAGCTCACTCGGAGGGGGGCGCGGCGGATCACCCCTCCACTTT.

The rearrangement links TRBV28 to TRBJ2-7, with 10 nucleotides matching TRBD1. Unmatched junction bases numbered 4, after V lost 2 bases and J lost 3 bases. In germline, CDR1 is MDHEN, CDR2 SYDVKM. The CDR3 has 15 residues. The CDR3 here is CASSLVGTGDYEQYF. In DNA form, the CDR3 reads TGTGCCAGCAGTTTAGTGGGGACAGGGGACTACGAGCAGTACTTC.

This clone was found many times. The rearrangement uses TRBV19 and TRBJ1-2; D unclear. CDR1 and CDR2 (germline): LNHDA, SQIVND (reference sequence). Trimming removed 7 bases from V and 4 bases from J, with 16 bases in between. The CDR3 sequence is 14 residues long. CDR3 amino acids: CASTPGGVAYGYTF. CDR3 bases: TGTGCCAGTACTCCCGGCGGGGTAGCCTATGGCTACACCTTC.

Turning to this clone: With only one base between it and a far larger clone, this is likely a read error. Other DNA sequences in this specimen translate into the identical CDR3. This chain links TRBV9 with TRBJ2-1; 7 bases match TRBD2. Germline V gives CDR1 SGDLS, CDR2 YYNGEE. This CDR3 has 13 amino acids. The V gene end was trimmed by 2 bases and the J gene end by 10 bases; junction bases not matched to a gene: 6. CDR3 DNA: TGTGCCAGCAGCGTGGTAGGAGCGGGAGAGCAGTTCTTC. Its translation: CASSVVGAGEQFF.

In the case of this clone: A single base separates this from a much larger clone, so it may be a read error. This sample also contains other DNA sequences that code for the same CDR3. The V gene is TRBV30, the J gene TRBJ2-7, with 7 bases aligning to TRBD1. The CDR3 extends over 12 amino acids. CDR1 is GTSNPN, CDR2 SVGIG, per germline (reference sequence). The J segment lost 3 bases and the V segment lost 1 base, leaving 0 bases of the junction unmatched. The CDR3 DNA reads as TGTGCCTGGAGTGGACAGGGCTACGAGCAGTACTTC. Translated: CAWSGQGYEQYF. The full variable domain, completed using reference TRBV30 and TRBJ2-7, is SQTIHQWPATLVQPVGSPLSLECTVEGTSNPNLYWYRQAAGRGLQLLFYSVGIGQISSEVPQNLSASRPQDRQFILSSKKLLLSDSGFYLCAWSGQGYEQYFGPGTRLTVT.

V is TRBV19 and J is TRBJ1-4, with 7 bases identical to TRBD1. V lost 5 bases, J lost 7 bases, and 10 bases stayed unmatched. The CDR3 sequence is 15 residues long. Germline CDR1 and CDR2: LNHDA and SQIVND (reference sequence). CDR3 DNA sequence: TGTGCCAGTAGTCACCCCGGGACAGAGGGTGAAAAACTGTTTTTT. Translation: CASSHPGTEGEKLFF.

This clone came up a few times. The chain couples TRBV7-6 to TRBJ2-7; tentative D call: TRBD1 (6 bases). The CDR3 sequence is 18 residues long. CDR1 SGHVS and CDR2 FNYEAQ come from the germline V gene. The V and J ends lost 2 bases and 5 bases respectively, with 25 bases between them. The CDR3 nucleotides read TGTGCCAGCAGCTTACTCCCATCTTGGACAGTGGTGGAAAACGAGCAGTACTTC. Amino acid sequence: CASSLLPSWTVVENEQYF.